Listed here are 17 T cell receptor beta chains from one sample, sequenced in a study of shared clonotypes between healthy human individuals. Assay: immunoSEQ multiplex PCR; the TCRdb copy retains only in-frame clones and omits some. Of some 2.3 million clones in the sample, approximately 95% were seen once. The material sequenced was naive CD4+ T cells from PBMCs. Documented subset: CD45RA+ positively selected. The receptors stem from a man aged 18 to 30 in good health. Some clones in this sample may be carry-over from other donors' samples.

The J gene is TRBJ1-4, the V gene TRBV11-2; D perhaps matches TRBD1 (6 bases). The germline V gene has CDR1 SGHAT and CDR2 FQNNGV. Trimming removed 5 bases from V and 8 bases from J, with 18 bases in between. CDR3 length equals 15 residues. Written as DNA, the CDR3 is TGTGCCAGCAGCCCGTCGCGGGGAAGGGGGGAAAAACTGTTTTTT. It yields the protein CASSPSRGRGEKLFF.

The chain links TRBV4-1 to TRBJ2-7; TRBD2 matches 8 bases. Germline V gene lookup returns CDR1 MGHRA and CDR2 YSYEKL. This CDR3 contains 17 residues. V lost 0 bases, J lost 3 bases, and 10 bases stayed unmatched. CDR3 protein: CASSQDFSAGGRYEQYF. The CDR3 nucleotides read TGCGCCAGCAGCCAAGATTTTTCTGCGGGAGGTCGCTACGAGCAGTACTTC.

In DNA, the CDR3 is TGTGCCAGCACCAACCCCGGTGGGACAAAGGACGACTCTGGAAACACCATATATTTT. This sequence encodes CASTNPGGTKDDSGNTIYF. This chain uses TRBV28 with TRBJ1-3; D is possibly TRBD1 (6 bases). Trimming removed 7 bases from V and 0 bases from J, with 25 bases in between. This CDR3 spans 19 amino acids. CDR1 and CDR2 (germline): MDHEN, SYDVKM.

The chain combines TRBV7-9 with TRBJ1-4; D may be TRBD1 (6 bases). Germline lookup yields CDR1 SEHNR and CDR2 FQNEAQ (reference sequence). V was pared by 5 bases and J by 8 bases, with 18 bases between. The CDR3 has 15 amino acids. DNA for the CDR3: TGTGCCAGCAGCGCGTACAGGGAGGTTGGCGAAAAACTGTTTTTT. Translating gives CASSAYREVGEKLFF.

The rearrangement links TRBV6-5 to TRBJ2-1; D unclear. Germline values: CDR1 MNHEY, CDR2 SVGAGI. V shed 4 bases and J shed 3 bases, with 13 bases lying between them. The CDR3 length is 15 residues. The CDR3 bases are TGTGCCAGCAGTTGGAAACCTACACTCTACAATGAGCAGTTCTTC. This gives the protein CASSWKPTLYNEQFF.

V and J are TRBV15 and TRBJ2-7; 7 positions agree with TRBD2. The CDR3 has 13 amino acids. Looked up from germline, CDR1 is LNHNV and CDR2 is YYDKDF (reference sequence). Trimming at V came to 3 bases and at J to 7 bases, leaving 6 bases not matched to a gene. Written as DNA, the CDR3 is TGTGCCACCAGCAGGACTAGCAGCGAGGAGCAGTACTTC. Its protein product is CATSRTSSEEQYF.

In its sample, this clone was seen once. Other DNA sequences within the sample encode an identical CDR3. The chain recombines TRBV5-1 with TRBJ1-2, with a tentative D call TRBD1 (6 bases). V shed 3 bases and J shed 4 bases, with 10 bases lying between them. From germline, CDR1 is SGHRS and CDR2 YFSETQ. The CDR3 runs to 13 residues. CDR3 nucleotides: TGCGCCAGCAGCTATGACAGGTCCTATGGCTACACCTTC. It encodes CASSYDRSYGYTF.

The V gene is TRBV27, the J gene TRBJ2-3, with D perhaps matching TRBD2 (5 bases). The germline V gene encodes CDR1 MNHEY and CDR2 SMNVEV (reference sequence). The V gene lost 10 bases and the J gene lost 2 bases, with 16 bases spanning the gap. The CDR3 has 14 amino acids. The CDR3 protein is CAIKAEPYTDTQYF. The CDR3 DNA follows: TGTGCCATCAAAGCGGAGCCTTACACAGATACGCAGTATTTT.

Remarks on this clone: Other DNA variants within this sample encode the same CDR3. The chain joins TRBV7-9 to TRBJ2-3, with 9 positions matching TRBD2. With 5 bases clipped from V and 3 bases from J, the junction kept 9 bases outside the gene matches. CDR1 and CDR2 (germline): SEHNR, FQNEAQ (reference sequence). CDR3 length equals 16 residues. The CDR3 region is CASSPGLAGVTDTQYF. In DNA form, the CDR3 reads TGTGCCAGCAGCCCGGGCTTAGCGGGAGTAACAGATACGCAGTATTTT.

The table lists this clone with a count of one. The chain employs TRBV7-6 and TRBJ2-5; 10 bases agree with TRBD1. Germline V gene data show CDR1 as SGHVS and CDR2 as FNYEAQ. The CDR3 is 15 residues long. Trimming cost V 5 bases and J 3 bases; bases outside gene matches: 6. In nucleotides, the CDR3 is TGTGCCAGCAGCCCCCAGACAGGGGGCGAAGAGACCCAGTACTTC. It is translated as CASSPQTGGEETQYF.

The sample holds a few counts of this clone. The chain combines TRBV4-1 with TRBJ1-1; 10 bases agree with TRBD1. Germline CDR1 MGHRA, CDR2 YSYEKL. With 3 bases clipped from V and 3 bases from J, the junction kept 1 base outside the gene matches. CDR3 length equals 14 residues. CDR3 in amino acids: CASSQTGGYTEAFF. CDR3 bases: TGCGCCAGCAGCCAGACAGGGGGCTACACTGAAGCTTTCTTT.

The chain combines TRBV11-2 with TRBJ2-7; D may be TRBD1 (5 bases). The CDR3 contains 13 residues. V was cut by 5 bases and J by 7 bases, with 15 bases left in between. Germline loops: CDR1 SGHAT, CDR2 FQNNGV. DNA for the CDR3: TGTGCCAGCAGCGGAACCGTACCAGGGGAGCAGTACTTC. It translates to CASSGTVPGEQYF.

This clone was observed a single time. The rearrangement links TRBV27 to TRBJ1-2; maybe TRBD1 (5 bases). The V end was cut by 6 bases, the J end by 4 bases, with 15 bases between. The CDR3 sequence is 14 residues long. From germline, CDR1 is MNHEY and CDR2 SMNVEV (reference sequence). CDR3 coding DNA: TGTGCCAGCAGCCCTACAGGCCCAGTCTATGGCTACACCTTC. Translating gives CASSPTGPVYGYTF.

This clone has a handful of counts. The V and J genes are TRBV14 and TRBJ1-1, with D unclear. The length of the CDR3 is 13 residues. The V gene's germline CDR1 is SGHDN and CDR2 FVKESK. The V and J ends lost 1 base and 11 bases respectively, with 14 bases between them. In DNA form, the CDR3 reads TGTGCCAGCAGCCAAGCCTTTAGCGCAGAGGCTTTCTTT. Amino acids: CASSQAFSAEAFF.

The chain combines TRBV28 with TRBJ1-2; unclear D gene. V dropped 2 bases and J dropped 2 bases, with 9 bases sitting between them. Germline assignment: CDR1 MDHEN and CDR2 SYDVKM. This CDR3 has 14 amino acids. As DNA, the CDR3 is TGTGCCAGCAGTTTACTAAGCCTAAACTATGGCTACACCTTC. It codes for CASSLLSLNYGYTF.

The chain employs TRBV6-5 and TRBJ2-3, with unresolved D. Germline V gene lookup returns CDR1 MNHEY and CDR2 SVGAGI. Trimming cost V 8 bases and J 0 bases, with 12 bases left between them. The CDR3 loop spans 14 amino acids. The CDR3 nucleotides read TGTGCCAGCGGGTTAGCACAAAGCACAGATACGCAGTATTTT. As protein: CASGLAQSTDTQYF.

The rearrangement links TRBV10-3 to TRBJ2-2; TRBD1 agrees at 8 bases. V was pared by 0 bases and J by 5 bases, with 5 bases of the junction left unmatched. The CDR3 has 16 amino acids. The germline gives CDR1 ENHRY, CDR2 SYGVKD. The CDR3 reads CAISESSGGRTGELFF. In DNA, the CDR3 is TGTGCCATCAGTGAGTCTTCAGGGGGCCGAACCGGGGAGCTGTTTTTT.